What follows are 10 T cell receptor beta chains derived from one specimen sequenced in a study of cytomegalovirus exposure and HLA in healthy donors. A multiplex PCR was run with 60 Vbeta primers and 13 Jbeta primers. Profiling relied on immunoSEQ multiplex PCR, and the TCRdb table lists in-frame clones only, not all of them. The sample yields 120,000 to 150,000 clones, about 80% seen once. The sample comprised PBMCs. These receptors were collected from a young man in good health and CMV-seronegative.

The chain couples TRBV7-2 to TRBJ1-3, with D maybe TRBD1 (6 bases). The germline V gene has CDR1 SGHTA and CDR2 FQGNSA. The CDR3 loop spans 15 amino acids. Trimming pared 4 bases from V and 2 bases from J, leaving 12 bases between. In nucleotides, the CDR3 is TGTGCCAGCAGCTCAACCAGGGGTCCTGGAAACACCATATATTTT. As protein: CASSSTRGPGNTIYF. Filled out from reference TRBV7-2 and TRBJ1-3, the complete variable domain reads GAGVSQSPSNKVTEKGKDVELRCDPISGHTALYWYRQSLGQGLEFLIYFQGNSAPDKSGLPSDRFSAERTGGSVSTLTIQRTQQEDSAVYLCASSSTRGPGNTIYFGEGSWLTVV.

On this clone itself: Within the sample, other DNA sequences also encode this same CDR3. The rearrangement uses TRBV5-1 and TRBJ2-1; D is possibly TRBD2 (5 bases). This CDR3 is 13 amino acids long. V was pared by 0 bases and J by 5 bases, with 6 bases between. Germline values: CDR1 SGHRS, CDR2 YFSETQ. The CDR3 here is CASSLGLNNEQFF. In DNA, the CDR3 is TGCGCCAGCAGCTTGGGACTAAACAATGAGCAGTTCTTC.

This rearrangement joins TRBV6-1 to TRBJ1-3; tentatively, D is TRBD1 (6 bases). V dropped 4 bases and J dropped 2 bases, with 9 bases sitting between them. Germline CDR1 MNHNS, CDR2 SASEGT. The CDR3 has 14 residues. CDR3 residues: CASSVGGPGNTIYF. CDR3 nucleotide sequence: TGTGCCAGCAGTGTGGGGGGGCCTGGAAACACCATATATTTT.

Here the CDR3 reads CASSLGTSPGELFF. As DNA, the CDR3 is TGTGCCAGCAGCTTGGGGACTAGCCCCGGGGAGCTGTTTTTT. This chain links TRBV7-2 with TRBJ2-2; 9 bases match TRBD2. The V gene end was trimmed by 3 bases and the J gene end by 6 bases; junction bases not matched to a gene: 2. This CDR3 is 14 amino acids long. Germline values: CDR1 SGHTA, CDR2 FQGNSA.

The chain links TRBV7-7 to TRBJ2-7, with D possibly being TRBD1 (5 bases). Trimming took off 1 base at V and 7 bases at J, with 11 bases between the two ends. Germline assignment: CDR1 SSHAT and CDR2 FNYEAQ (reference sequence). This CDR3 is 13 amino acids long. The CDR3 region has the DNA TGTGCCAGCAGCTTAGACGCAGGGCAAGAGCAGTACTTC. It translates to CASSLDAGQEQYF.

The J gene is TRBJ1-2, the V gene TRBV27, with unresolved D. In germline, CDR1 is MNHEY, CDR2 SMNVEV (reference sequence). The CDR3 has 13 amino acids. The V and J ends lost 4 bases and 1 base respectively, with 7 bases between them. CDR3 nucleotide sequence: TGTGCCAGCAGTTCAGGAATTAACTATGGCTACACCTTC. Its translation is CASSSGINYGYTF.

This clone was seen once. The rearrangement joins TRBV30 to TRBJ2-7; TRBD1 aligns across 9 bases. The CDR3 sequence is 15 residues long. The germline V gene has CDR1 GTSNPN and CDR2 SVGIG (reference sequence). V was pared by 4 bases and J by 1 base, with 8 bases of the junction left unmatched. CDR3 sequence (DNA): TGTGCCTGGATCGGTAAAGGGACAGGGTCCTACGAGCAGTACTTC. This encodes CAWIGKGTGSYEQYF.

The chain is built from TRBV9 and TRBJ2-3; D possibly corresponds to TRBD2 (6 bases). The CDR3 consists of 15 residues. Germline V CDR1 and CDR2: SGDLS, YYNGEE. V lost 4 bases to trimming and J lost 3 bases, with 15 bases between them. CDR3 sequence reads: CASSPRGGTTDTQYF. The DNA of the CDR3 is TGTGCCAGCAGCCCAAGAGGAGGGACGACAGATACGCAGTATTTT.

The V and J genes are TRBV7-9 and TRBJ1-1; D might be TRBD1 (5 bases). The germline CDR1 and CDR2 sequences are SEHNR and FQNEAQ (reference sequence). The CDR3 runs 12 residues. Trimming left V 5 bases short and J 8 bases short, with 12 bases between. CDR3 amino acids: CASSPWTSEAFF. CDR3 nucleotides: TGTGCCAGCAGCCCTTGGACATCGGAAGCTTTCTTT.

The CDR3 loop is CASSQVGFSGGTYEQYF. CDR3 DNA: TGTGCCAGCAGCCAAGTCGGGTTTAGCGGGGGGACCTACGAGCAGTACTTC. The chain recombines TRBV4-2 with TRBJ2-5; 10 bases line up with TRBD2. The J call may be in error: the DNA end matches TRBJ2-7 better. CDR1 LGHNA and CDR2 YNFKEQ come from the germline V gene. The CDR3 extends over 17 amino acids.